These 17 T cell receptor beta chains share one sample of origin, sequenced in a study of blood T cell repertoires in COVID-19. Data came from immunoSEQ multiplex PCR; TCRdb stores just in-frame clones and leaves some out. The sample comprises approximately 150,000 clones, roughly 80% of which are singletons, and roughly 4.9% rests with the top ten. Sequencing was carried out using peripheral blood. The source of these receptors is a human donor in a cohort sampled during active COVID-19.

The chain has TRBV23-1 and TRBJ2-5; D perhaps matches TRBD1 (5 bases). TRBV23-1 is assigned to the ORF class and has an uncertain function. The CDR3 contains 16 residues. With 2 bases removed from V and 2 bases from J, the gap between germline ends came to 15 bases. The CDR3 DNA sequence: TGCGCCAGCAGTCAACGGACACCCTACCGACAAGAGACCCAGTACTTC. Its translation: CASSQRTPYRQETQYF.

The chain carries TRBV12-3 or TRBV12-4 and TRBJ2-7; D perhaps matches TRBD1 (6 bases). V lost 6 bases and J lost 3, with 9 bases in between. CDR3 length equals 12 residues. CDR3 loop: CASSQGSYEQYF. The CDR3 region has the DNA TGTGCCAGCAGCCAGGGGAGCTACGAGCAGTACTTC.

The gene calls are TRBV5-1 and TRBJ1-1, with a tentative D call TRBD1 (5 bases). Germline values: CDR1 SGHRS, CDR2 YFSETQ. Trimming took off 4 bases at V and 1 base at J, with 8 bases between the two ends. This CDR3 comprises 13 residues. This chain's CDR3 is CASSKGQNTEAFF. CDR3 in DNA: TGCGCCAGCAGCAAAGGACAGAACACTGAAGCTTTCTTT.

The chain employs TRBV10-3 and TRBJ1-6; 10 bases line up with TRBD1. This CDR3 has 13 amino acids. Per the germline V gene, CDR1 is ENHRY and CDR2 is SYGVKD. The J segment lost 17 bases and the V segment lost 8 bases, leaving 12 bases of the junction unmatched. The chain's CDR3 is CAIGGQGLNPVHF. The CDR3 DNA sequence: TGTGCCATCGGGGGACAGGGGCTCAATCCGGTCCACTTT.

This chain uses TRBV3-1 (or the pseudogene TRBV3-2) with TRBJ2-5; D call uncertain. V lost 4 bases, J lost 3 bases, and 3 bases lay in between. Looked up from germline, CDR1 is LGHDT and CDR2 is YNNKEL (reference sequence). The CDR3 covers 11 residues. CDR3 region: CASSPKETQYF. CDR3 sequence (DNA): TGTGCCAGCAGCCCAAAAGAGACCCAGTACTTC.

The rearrangement links TRBV4-1 to TRBJ1-3; D unresolved. CDR3 length: 17 residues. From germline, CDR1 is MGHRA and CDR2 YSYEKL. Trimming removed 1 base at V and 4 bases at J, with 17 bases between. CDR3 sequence reads: CASSQGFTGSAGNTIYF. In DNA, the CDR3 is TGCGCCAGCAGCCAAGGGTTTACGGGATCGGCCGGAAACACCATATATTTT.

The rearrangement links TRBV5-1 to TRBJ1-1, with D unresolved. Germline loops: CDR1 SGHRS, CDR2 YFSETQ. Between the trimmed V and J ends, which lost 0 bases and 0 bases, there was a span of 6 bases. The CDR3 loop spans 14 amino acids. The CDR3 DNA follows: TGCGCCAGCAGCTTGGGCGGCCTGAACACTGAAGCTTTCTTT. Translated: CASSLGGLNTEAFF.

This clone was seen a few times. The V call is TRBV5-8, the J call TRBJ2-7; maybe TRBD1 (6 bases). This CDR3 has 12 residues. The germline V gene has CDR1 SGHTS and CDR2 YDEGEE. Trimming removed 4 bases at V and 6 bases at J, with 11 bases between. CDR3 amino acids: CASSGRTVEQYV. The CDR3 bases are TGTGCCAGCAGCGGGCGGACAGTCGAGCAGTACGTC.

Points on this clone: One end of the junction does not line up with germline, which may come from a read error. The chain combines TRBV4-1 with TRBJ2-1, with D possibly TRBD2 on 6 matching bases. Germline CDR1 is MGHRA and CDR2 is YSYEKL. This CDR3 contains 13 residues. The CDR3 DNA follows: TGCGCCAGCAGCCAAGACCCCGGGACTCACCACATCTTC. This sequence encodes CASSQDPGTHHIF.

The chain employs TRBV12-3 or TRBV12-4 and TRBJ1-1; D might be TRBD1 (6 bases). Trimming stripped 4 bases from V and 6 bases from J, with 9 bases between. CDR3 length equals 12 residues. The chain's CDR3 is CASSSQGPEAFF. DNA of the CDR3: TGTGCCAGCAGTTCACAGGGCCCTGAAGCTTTCTTT.

At least ten counts were recorded for this clone. The V call is TRBV6-5, the J call TRBJ1-1; D is ambiguous. The CDR3 consists of 11 residues. Deletions cut 6 bases from V and 1 base from J, with 3 bases between. Germline V gene sequence: CDR1 MNHEY, CDR2 SVGAGI. The CDR3 nucleotides are TGTGCCAGCAGCAGGAACACTGAAGCTTTCTTT. This encodes CASSRNTEAFF.

The chain combines TRBV6-5 with TRBJ2-7; a weak D match, TRBD2 (6 bases). Germline V lookup: CDR1 MNHEY, CDR2 SVGAGI. Trimming took off 6 bases at V and 5 bases at J, with 17 bases between the two ends. CDR3 length: 14 residues. The CDR3 DNA is TGTGCCAGCAGAAAGACAGCCCCTAGCGACGAGCAGTACTTC. It yields the protein CASRKTAPSDEQYF.

The genes are TRBV3-1 (or the pseudogene TRBV3-2) and TRBJ2-6, with 7 bases fitting TRBD1. This CDR3 comprises 18 residues. V was pared by 3 bases and J by 1 base, with 9 bases of the junction left unmatched. Germline loops: CDR1 LGHDT, CDR2 YNNKEL (reference sequence). This CDR3 is CASSHAPGQRSGANVLTF. CDR3 DNA sequence: TGTGCCAGCAGCCACGCTCCGGGACAGCGGTCTGGGGCCAACGTCCTGACTTTC.

V gene TRBV19 combines with J gene TRBJ2-7; D possibly corresponds to TRBD1 (5 bases). The germline V gene encodes CDR1 LNHDA and CDR2 SQIVND (reference sequence). V was pared by 1 base and J by 4 bases, with 11 bases between. CDR3 length: 14 residues. The chain's CDR3 is CASSIVAGSYEQYF. CDR3 nucleotide sequence: TGTGCCAGTAGTATAGTAGCAGGGTCTTACGAGCAGTACTTC.

The chain recombines TRBV11-2 with TRBJ2-2, with 8 bases matching TRBD1. The CDR3 runs 18 residues. V lost 1 base to trimming and J lost 3 bases; unmatched junction nucleotides: 10. Per the germline V gene, CDR1 is SGHAT and CDR2 is FQNNGV. The CDR3, as DNA: TGTGCCAGCAGCTTAGTCAGGGGGCTCACCAGGCACACCGGGGAGCTGTTTTTT. Protein: CASSLVRGLTRHTGELFF.

The chain is built from TRBV27 and TRBJ2-1; 8 bases are shared with TRBD2. Germline trimming cut 3 bases from V and 3 bases from J; bases unmatched to any gene: 4. This CDR3 spans 15 amino acids. In germline, CDR1 is MNHEY, CDR2 SMNVEV (reference sequence). CDR3 DNA: TGTGCCAGCAGTTTCAGCGGGGGCCACTACAATGAGCAGTTCTTC. Its protein is CASSFSGGHYNEQFF.

The genes are TRBV4-1 and TRBJ2-3; a possible D gene is TRBD2 (6 bases). V gave up 1 base and J gave up 3 bases, with 14 bases separating them. CDR1 and CDR2 (germline): MGHRA, YSYEKL. CDR3 length equals 16 residues. CDR3 amino acids: CASSQAPAGRTDTQYF. In DNA, the CDR3 is TGCGCCAGCAGCCAAGCCCCAGCAGGGAGGACAGATACGCAGTATTTT.